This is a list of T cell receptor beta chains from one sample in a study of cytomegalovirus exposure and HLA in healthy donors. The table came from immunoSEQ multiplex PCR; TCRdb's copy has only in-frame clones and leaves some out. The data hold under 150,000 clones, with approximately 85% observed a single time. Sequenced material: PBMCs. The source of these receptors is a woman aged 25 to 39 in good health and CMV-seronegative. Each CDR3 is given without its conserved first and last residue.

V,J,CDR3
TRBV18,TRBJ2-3,ASSPYAGLTDTQY
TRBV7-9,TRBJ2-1,ASSLAQGNSYNEQF
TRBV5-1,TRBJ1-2,ASSPAGGAGYT
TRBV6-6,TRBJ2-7,ASSYSPGQGIDEQY
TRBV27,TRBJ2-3,ASSSKGRGQWTDTQY
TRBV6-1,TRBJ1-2,ASSLGGQGYT
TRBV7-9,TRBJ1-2,ASSLEKGQGNGYT
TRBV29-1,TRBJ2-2,SVEVGHTGELF
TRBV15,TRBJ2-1,ATSRSSGRYNEQF
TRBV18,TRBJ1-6,ASSPGTGISPLH
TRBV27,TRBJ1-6,ASKGGMGSPLH
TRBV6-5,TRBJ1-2,ASSYPSNYGYT
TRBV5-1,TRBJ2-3,ASSFGTGQDTQY
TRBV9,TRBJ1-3,ASSNRLIGTNSGNTIY
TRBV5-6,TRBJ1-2,ASILMVSPADRPYGYT
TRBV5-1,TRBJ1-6,ASSLRGGNNSPLH
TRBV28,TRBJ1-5,ASRIQGAHQPQH
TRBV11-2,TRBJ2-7,ASSNQEVGSYEQY
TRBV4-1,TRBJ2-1,ASSQPYRGPSGNEQF
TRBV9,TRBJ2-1,ASSVGGGWSSYNEQF
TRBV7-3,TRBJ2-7,ASSPSGSEQY
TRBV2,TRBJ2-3,ASSDTSGAVDTQY
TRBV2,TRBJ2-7,AIQGFPPSYEQY
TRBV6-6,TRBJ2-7,ASSLAGEYEQY
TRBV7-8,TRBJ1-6,ASSHRQGNSPLH
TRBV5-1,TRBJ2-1,ASSFGTSGYNEQF
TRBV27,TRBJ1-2,ASSLGGGFGGYT
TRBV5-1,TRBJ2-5,ASTLSVATGGTEETQY
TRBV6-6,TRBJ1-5,ASSPLSGGDNQPQH
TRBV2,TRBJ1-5,ASSLDRGNQPQH
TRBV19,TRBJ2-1,ASSSSGGDYNEQF
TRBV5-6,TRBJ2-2,ASSPDRPTGELF
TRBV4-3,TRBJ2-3,ASSQLGGSGGTDTQY
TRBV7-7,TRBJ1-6,ASSFDRGSPLH
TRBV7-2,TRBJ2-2,ASSLDRAGELF
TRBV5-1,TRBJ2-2,ASSLGPGVTGELF
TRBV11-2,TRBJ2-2,ASSRTRLAGDTGELF
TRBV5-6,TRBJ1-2,ASSFRDRGQGGYT
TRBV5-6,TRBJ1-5,ASSLGTVGQPQH
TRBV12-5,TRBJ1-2,ASGPSGGNYGYT